One sample yielded the 27 T cell receptor beta chains listed below, sequenced in a study of metastatic and nonmetastatic thyroid tumors (dated by TCRdb to 2018 to 2021). Library prep was done by PCR. Sequenced using an Illumina HiSeq 4000. Using fastp trimming at Q25 and MiXCR clonotype assembly, TCRdb reanalyzed the public sequencing data and kept in-frame beta chains. The sample records 11,000 or so clones, 9.5% to 15% of which are singletons. The ten largest clones represent over 9.5% of the sample. No patient had received any treatment before thyroid surgery. Sequenced sample: blood. Source of these receptors: a female donor with papillary thyroid cancer or a benign thyroid nodule (not recorded which). Some clones in this sample may be carry-over from other donors' samples.

The rearrangement uses TRBV7-9 and TRBJ2-7; TRBD1 matches at 8 bases. This CDR3 region has 15 residues. Germline CDR1 is SEHNR and CDR2 is FQNEAQ (reference sequence). V gave up 1 base and J gave up 2 bases; unmatched junction bases: 4. The CDR3 DNA reads TGTGCCAGCAGCTTAGGGACAGGGACCACCTACGAGCAGTACTTC. Translated, it gives CASSLGTGTTYEQYF. Supplemented by reference TRBV7-9 and TRBJ2-7, the full variable domain reads DTGVSQNPRHKITKRGQNVTFRCDPISEHNRLYWYRQTLGQGPEFLTYFQNEAQLEKSRLLSDRFSAERPKGSFSTLEIQRTEQGDSAMYLCASSLGTGTTYEQYFGPGTRLTVT.

This clone was observed at least ten times. In DNA, the CDR3 is TGTGCCAGCAGCTTATGGAACAGGGGGCATTCTGAAGCTTTCTTT. It encodes CASSLWNRGHSEAFF. V usage is TRBV7-2 and J usage is TRBJ1-1, with 9 bases identical to TRBD1. V trimming: 2 bases; J trimming: 6 bases; junction bases outside the gene matches: 7. Germline values: CDR1 SGHTA, CDR2 FQGNSA. The CDR3 sequence is 15 residues long.

Sample share makes this clone large (0.1 to 1%). The J gene is TRBJ1-6, the V gene TRBV6-1; no clear D. There are 15 residues in the CDR3. Trimming took off 2 bases at V and 7 bases at J, with 12 bases between the two ends. Germline V gene lookup returns CDR1 MNHNS and CDR2 SASEGT. The DNA for the CDR3 is TGTGCCAGCAGTGAAATAAGCAACCCAAATTCACCCCTCCACTTT. Translation gives CASSEISNPNSPLHF.

In its sample, this clone was seen many times. The J gene is TRBJ1-2, the V gene TRBV5-1; D not resolved. V lost 3 bases to trimming and J lost 2 bases, with 11 bases between them. The CDR3 runs to 14 residues. Germline lookup yields CDR1 SGHRS and CDR2 YFSETQ. The CDR3 loop reads CASSSGSANYGYTF. CDR3 nucleotide sequence: TGCGCCAGCAGCTCTGGGTCGGCGAACTATGGCTACACCTTC.

This clone has a count of ten or more. This chain connects TRBV10-2 to TRBJ2-5; D ambiguous. Germline V gene data show CDR1 as WSHSY and CDR2 as SAAADI. This CDR3 is built from 19 residues. The V end lost 0 bases, the J end lost 5 bases, and 25 bases lay between the germline ends. The CDR3 here is CASSESGRVRLLTRETQYF. CDR3 nucleotide sequence: TGCGCCAGCAGTGAGTCCGGTAGGGTACGGCTTTTAACGCGGGAGACCCAGTACTTC.

This clone is medium-sized by share. The chain employs TRBV2 and TRBJ2-5; D unclear. The CDR3 is 10 residues long. Per germline, CDR1 SNHLY and CDR2 FYNNEI. V dropped 10 bases and J dropped 5 bases, with 8 bases sitting between them. CDR3 DNA: TGTGCCACCTTTAGGGAGACCCAGTACTTC. The encoded protein is CATFRETQYF.

This clone was detected ten times or more. This sequence joins TRBV3-1 and TRBJ2-1, with 7 positions matching TRBD2. V lost 1 base to trimming and J lost 9 bases; unmatched junction nucleotides: 0. The CDR3 is 12 residues long. CDR1 LGHDT and CDR2 YNNKEL come from the germline V gene (reference sequence). The chain's CDR3 is CASSQAGGEQFF. The DNA of the CDR3 is TGTGCCAGCAGCCAAGCGGGGGGTGAGCAGTTCTTC.

This clone occurred many times. V and J are TRBV4-1 and TRBJ2-3; D possibly corresponds to TRBD2 (6 bases). This CDR3 comprises 15 residues. Germline CDR1 is MGHRA and CDR2 is YSYEKL. Trimming stripped 3 bases from V and 4 bases from J, with 14 bases between. The CDR3 nucleotides are TGCGCCAGCAGCCAGCCACTAGCCCGCGCAGATACGCAGTATTTT. Translation gives CASSQPLARADTQYF.

By its share, this clone is medium-sized (0.01 to 0.1%). The chain employs TRBV3-1 and TRBJ1-4; D is undetermined. Germline-derived CDR1 and CDR2 are LGHDT and YNNKEL (reference sequence). The CDR3 loop spans 14 amino acids. Deletions cut 1 base from V and 4 bases from J, with 7 bases between. CDR3 coding DNA: TGTGCCAGCAGCCAAGTTGGCGGTAATGAAAAACTGTTTTTT. Residues: CASSQVGGNEKLFF.

This clone is deemed medium-sized. This sequence joins TRBV20-1 and TRBJ2-7; D remains unclear. Trimming removed 5 bases at V and 4 bases at J, with 3 bases between. Germline CDR1 and CDR2: DFQATT and SNEGSKA (reference sequence). This CDR3 contains 9 residues. The CDR3 DNA sequence: TGCAGTGCTGGGTACGAGCAGTACTTC. This gives the protein CSAGYEQYF.

By proportion, this clone is medium-sized. The chain uses TRBV12-3 or TRBV12-4 and TRBJ1-1; TRBD1 agrees at 7 bases. CDR3 size: 15 residues. The V segment lost 5 bases and the J segment 3 bases; nucleotides outside the gene matches: 9. The CDR3 DNA sequence: TGTGCCAGCAGTCCAGACTGGACAGGCTACACTGAAGCTTTCTTT. Its translation is CASSPDWTGYTEAFF.

Worth noting for this clone: One end of the junction does not line up with germline, which may come from a read error. V usage is TRBV6-1 and J usage is TRBJ2-1; tentatively, D is TRBD1 or TRBD2 (5 bases each). The CDR3 is made up of 14 amino acids. CDR1 and CDR2 (germline): MNHNS, SASEGT. This chain's CDR3 is CASVPLGRYNEHLF. In DNA, the CDR3 is TGTGCCAGCGTACCCCTGGGACGGTACAATGAGCACTTATTC.

This clone was observed a few times. The CDR3: CASSGLAGVVGQFF. The CDR3 DNA sequence: TGTGCCAGCAGTGGACTAGCGGGGGTAGTAGGTCAGTTCTTC. The chain joins TRBV6-1 to TRBJ2-1, with TRBD2 identical over 12 bases. The CDR3 totals 14 residues. The J segment lost 13 bases and the V segment lost 4 bases, leaving 8 bases of the junction unmatched. Germline V gives CDR1 MNHNS, CDR2 SASEGT.

This clone was seen many times. The chain uses TRBV7-6 and TRBJ2-1; TRBD2 matches 7 bases. The CDR3 contains 18 residues. In germline, CDR1 is SGHVS, CDR2 FNYEAQ. After removal of 2 bases from V and 6 bases from J, the junction contained 16 bases not matched to a gene. The CDR3 region has the DNA TGTGCCAGCAGCTTATCTCACATGACTAGCCCCCCTCGCAATGAGCAGTTCTTC. Its translation is CASSLSHMTSPPRNEQFF.

This clone was observed many times. V gene TRBV7-6 combines with J gene TRBJ1-2; TRBD1 is a possible D gene (6 bases). Germline assignment: CDR1 SGHVS and CDR2 FNYEAQ. V was shortened by 5 bases and J by 7 bases, with 11 bases between the two germline ends. There are 12 residues in the CDR3. The CDR3 sequence is CASSPGQSGYTF. CDR3 sequence (DNA): TGTGCCAGCAGCCCAGGACAGAGTGGCTACACCTTC.

This clone showed up many times. One end of the junction does not line up with germline, which may come from a read error. The same CDR3 is also encoded by other DNA sequences in this sample. The chain is built from TRBV7-9 and TRBJ2-2, with D perhaps given as TRBD1 or TRBD2 (5 bases each). The CDR3 loop spans 14 amino acids. The germline gives CDR1 SEHNR, CDR2 FQNEAQ (reference sequence). The CDR3 nucleotides are TGTGCCAGCAGCCCGGGACGGCTCACCGGGGAGCTGTTCTTT. Translation: CASSPGRLTGELFF. Using reference TRBV7-9 and TRBJ2-2 for the parts outside the CDR3, the full variable domain is DTGVSQNPRHKITKRGQNVTFRCDPISEHNRLYWYRQTLGQGPEFLTYFQNEAQLEKSRLLSDRFSAERPKGSFSTLEIQRTEQGDSAMYLCASSPGRLTGELFFGEGSRLTVL.

The sample holds many counts of this clone. The chain recombines TRBV11-1 with TRBJ2-7; 13 bases match TRBD2. This CDR3 is built from 18 residues. Trimming cost V 0 bases and J 4 bases; bases outside gene matches: 9. CDR1 and CDR2 from the germline V gene are SGHAT and FQDESV (reference sequence). CDR3 DNA sequence: TGTGCCAGCAGCTTAGCGCCCCTAAGACTAGCGGGGGGATACGAGCAGTACTTC. Its translation is CASSLAPLRLAGGYEQYF.

In its sample, this clone ranks as medium-sized. The rearrangement links TRBV6-1 to TRBJ2-5; 12 bases match TRBD2. With 7 bases clipped from V and 4 bases from J, the junction kept 10 bases outside the gene matches. The germline V gene has CDR1 MNHNS and CDR2 SASEGT. This CDR3 has 16 amino acids. The CDR3 region is CASTPRLAGEGETQYF. In DNA form, the CDR3 reads TGTGCCAGCACTCCTCGACTAGCGGGAGAGGGAGAGACCCAGTACTTC.

By frequency in the sample, this clone is medium-sized. The rearrangement joins TRBV6-1 to TRBJ1-2, with D maybe TRBD1 (5 bases). The ends were cut back, 6 bases at V and 0 bases at J, with 14 bases in the middle. CDR1 MNHNS and CDR2 SASEGT come from the germline V gene. There are 15 residues in the CDR3. CDR3 DNA: TGTGCCAGCAGGGCGGGACCCTCAGCTAACTATGGCTACACCTTC. Protein product: CASRAGPSANYGYTF.

This clone was seen many times. V gene TRBV20-1 combines with J gene TRBJ1-1, with D possibly TRBD1 on 5 matching bases. Germline V gives CDR1 DFQATT, CDR2 SNEGSKA (reference sequence). V was clipped by 0 bases and J by 5 bases, with 13 bases between them. The CDR3 runs to 14 residues. CDR3 region: CSARDLEGRTEAFF. In nucleotides, the CDR3 is TGCAGTGCTAGAGATTTGGAGGGGAGGACTGAAGCTTTCTTT.

This clone came up many times. CDR3 sequence: CASSLGRREQFF. CDR3 nucleotide sequence: TGTGCCAGCAGCTTAGGTCGTCGGGAGCAGTTCTTC. The rearrangement links TRBV13 to TRBJ2-1; no definite D call. V gave up 0 bases and J gave up 10 bases, with 7 bases separating them. The CDR3 spans 12 residues. Per germline, CDR1 PRHDT and CDR2 FYEKMQ (reference sequence).

For this clone: A much larger clone differs by one base, so this may be a read error. J is TRBJ2-7 and V is TRBV5-6; D possibly corresponds to TRBD2 (5 bases). The CDR3 is 13 residues long. Germline V gene sequence: CDR1 SGHDT, CDR2 YYEEEE. The CDR3 spells CAISLAGGQEQYF. CDR3 in DNA: TGTGCCATCAGCTTGGCGGGCGGGCAGGAGCAGTACTTC.

This clone was observed many times. The V call is TRBV3-1, the J call TRBJ1-2, with a weak D call TRBD1 (5 bases). Germline V gene sequence: CDR1 LGHDT, CDR2 YNNKEL (reference sequence). This CDR3 contains 20 residues. The V and J ends lost 0 bases and 0 bases respectively, with 23 bases between them. The CDR3: CASSQDEVQIRVDPNYGYTF. The CDR3 DNA sequence: TGTGCCAGCAGCCAAGATGAAGTCCAAATCAGGGTCGATCCTAACTATGGCTACACCTTC.

This clone is medium-sized. The chain links TRBV2 to TRBJ1-6; D unclear. Germline CDR1 reads SNHLY; CDR2 reads FYNNEI. V was pared by 2 bases and J by 10 bases, with 15 bases between. This CDR3 has 15 residues. The CDR3 spells CASSERLGSGSPLHF. The CDR3 nucleotides are TGTGCCAGCAGTGAACGTTTGGGGAGTGGATCACCCCTCCACTTT.

This clone was counted ten times or more. This chain joins TRBV18 and TRBJ2-4; a possible D gene is TRBD1 (7 bases). The CDR3 is 18 residues long. The germline V and J ends were trimmed by 1 base and 10 bases, with 26 bases remaining between them. Germline V lookup: CDR1 KGHSH, CDR2 LQKENI. The CDR3 reads CASSPLDGGAGQASIQYF. The CDR3, as DNA: TGTGCCAGCTCACCACTAGATGGCGGGGCAGGACAGGCGAGTATTCAGTACTTC.

In its sample, this clone was seen many times. The DNA of the CDR3 is TGTGCCAGCAGCACACTGGGGGGGGGGGATCAGCCCCAGCATTTT. This encodes CASSTLGGGDQPQHF. The V call is TRBV25-1, the J call TRBJ1-5; tentative D call: TRBD1 (5 bases). Germline CDR1 reads MGHDK; CDR2 reads SYGVNS. The length of the CDR3 is 15 residues. The germline V and J ends were trimmed by 6 bases and 5 bases, with 17 bases remaining between them.

This clone was recorded at least ten times. This chain connects TRBV9 to TRBJ2-3, with unresolved D. The germline V and J ends were trimmed by 0 bases and 2 bases, with 10 bases remaining between them. The CDR3 has 15 amino acids. CDR1 SGDLS and CDR2 YYNGEE come from the germline V gene. The CDR3 DNA reads as TGTGCCAGCAGCGTAGACGGGTCGAACACAGATACGCAGTATTTT. Amino acid sequence: CASSVDGSNTDTQYF.